The present TCR beta chain was sequenced within a study of control samples from healthy donors and cancer patients. Using immunoSEQ multiplex PCR, the repertoire was profiled, and TCRdb retains in-frame clones only, with some absent. This sample has some 120,000 clones, with about 89% found just once. Trimming took off 0 bases at V and 0 bases at J, with 11 bases between the two ends. The CDR3 sequence is 16 residues long. Germline V lookup: CDR1 SGHTS, CDR2 YDEGEE. Sequencing was performed on blood. This clonotype was obtained from a man in his fifties or sixties in good health. The chain recombines TRBV5-8 with TRBJ2-3; the D gene is possibly TRBD2 (6 bases). The CDR3 region is CASSLGQRASTDTQYF. The CDR3 DNA follows: TGTGCCAGCAGCTTGGGTCAGCGGGCGAGCACAGATACGCAGTATTTT.